This TCR beta chain was obtained from a study of blood T cell repertoires in COVID-19. The wider study: The origin of the acute and convalescent COVID-19 samples was the United States, Italy and Spain. Sample material is recorded as cDNA or gDNA derived from T cells, B-cell-depleted T cells, or PBMCs.

In the original processing: It was from reference gene primer amplification that nucleated cell counts were estimated. Data came from immunoSEQ multiplex PCR; TCRdb stores just in-frame clones and leaves some out. V, J and clone size derive from that table, while D and trimming were established from the DNA sequence. The sample lists 35,000 to 45,000 clones; around 85% were seen once. Germline V gives CDR1 LGHNA, CDR2 YSLEER. V gave up 1 base and J gave up 6 bases, with 12 bases separating them. The CDR3 is made up of 14 amino acids. The chain couples TRBV4-3 to TRBJ1-1; perhaps TRBD1 as D (5 bases). Sequenced input: peripheral blood. The sequence was obtained from a human donor in a cohort sampled during active COVID-19. The CDR3 reads CASSQVTRAAEAFF. CDR3 DNA: TGCGCCAGCAGCCAAGTAACCAGGGCTGCTGAAGCTTTCTTT.